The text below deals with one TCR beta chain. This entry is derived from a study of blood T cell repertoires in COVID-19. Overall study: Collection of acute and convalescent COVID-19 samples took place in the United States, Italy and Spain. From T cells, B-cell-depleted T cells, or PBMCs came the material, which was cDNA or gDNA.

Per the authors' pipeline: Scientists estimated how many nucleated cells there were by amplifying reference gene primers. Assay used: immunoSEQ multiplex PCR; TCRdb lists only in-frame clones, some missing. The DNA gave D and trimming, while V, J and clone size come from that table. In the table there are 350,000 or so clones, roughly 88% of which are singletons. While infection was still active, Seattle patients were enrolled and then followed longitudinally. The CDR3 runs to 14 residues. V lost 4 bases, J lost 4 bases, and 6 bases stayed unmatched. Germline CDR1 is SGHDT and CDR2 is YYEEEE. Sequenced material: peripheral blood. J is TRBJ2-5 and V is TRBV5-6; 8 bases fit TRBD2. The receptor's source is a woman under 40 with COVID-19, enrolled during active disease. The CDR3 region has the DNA TGTGCCAGCAGCAGCGGGGGCTGGGGAGAGACCCAGTACTTC. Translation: CASSSGGWGETQYF.